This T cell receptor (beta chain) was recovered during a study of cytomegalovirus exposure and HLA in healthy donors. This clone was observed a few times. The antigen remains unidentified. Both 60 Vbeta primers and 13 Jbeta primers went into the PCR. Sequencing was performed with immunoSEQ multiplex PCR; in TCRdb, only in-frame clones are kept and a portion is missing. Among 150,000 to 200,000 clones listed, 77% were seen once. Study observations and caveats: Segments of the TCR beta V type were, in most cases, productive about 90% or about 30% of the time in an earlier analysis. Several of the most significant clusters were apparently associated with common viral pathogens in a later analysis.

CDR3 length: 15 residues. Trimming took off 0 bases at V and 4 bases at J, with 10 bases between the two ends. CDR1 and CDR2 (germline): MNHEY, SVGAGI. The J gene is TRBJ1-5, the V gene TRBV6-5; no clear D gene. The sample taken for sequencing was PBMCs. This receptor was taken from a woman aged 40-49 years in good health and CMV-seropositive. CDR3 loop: CASSYSVRSNQPQHF. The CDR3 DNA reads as TGTGCCAGCAGTTACTCAGTCCGGTCTAATCAGCCCCAGCATTTT.